A single sample gave rise to the 27 T cell receptor beta chains below, sequenced in a study of blood T cell repertoires in COVID-19. TCRdb keeps only in-frame clones here, not all; method: immunoSEQ multiplex PCR. The table includes 210,000 or so clones, more than 80% detected once. Sequenced input: peripheral blood. The receptors come from a woman aged 25 to 45 with COVID-19, enrolled during active disease.

V usage is TRBV7-2 and J usage is TRBJ2-3, with D perhaps TRBD2 (6 bases). Trimming removed 0 bases at V and 6 bases at J, with 10 bases between. The CDR3 is 14 amino acids. Per germline, CDR1 SGHTA and CDR2 FQGNSA. The CDR3 DNA reads as TGTGCCAGCAGCTTAGCTTGGACTATTGATACGCAGTATTTT. It specifies CASSLAWTIDTQYF.

This clone has a handful of counts. This chain joins TRBV6-1 and TRBJ1-5; no definite D call. V lost 1 base to trimming and J lost 6 bases, with 19 bases between them. This CDR3 region has 17 residues. The germline CDR1 and CDR2 sequences are MNHNS and SASEGT. Here the CDR3 DNA reads TGTGCCAGCAGTGAAGGGTTCAGGCAGTTAGGTGGTCAGCCCCAGCATTTT. Translated, it gives CASSEGFRQLGGQPQHF.

The chain joins TRBV30 to TRBJ2-3; 7 nucleotides match TRBD2. The J segment lost 4 bases and the V segment lost 1 base, leaving 2 bases of the junction unmatched. CDR3 length: 13 residues. The germline V gene has CDR1 GTSNPN and CDR2 SVGIG (reference sequence). CDR3 coding DNA: TGTGCCTGGAGTGGCGGGGGAGCAGATACGCAGTATTTT. Amino acids: CAWSGGGADTQYF.

This chain joins TRBV10-2 and TRBJ2-5, with 11 bases lining up with TRBD2. V lost 2 bases, J lost 5 bases, and 7 bases stayed unmatched. Germline V gives CDR1 WSHSY, CDR2 SAAADI. This CDR3 has 16 residues. CDR3 DNA sequence: TGCGCCAGCAGTGAGGCTTTAGCGGGGGGGCGTGAGACCCAGTACTTC. Amino acid sequence: CASSEALAGGRETQYF.

This chain links TRBV9 with TRBJ1-2, with unresolved D. Germline V gives CDR1 SGDLS, CDR2 YYNGEE. The CDR3 has 13 residues. Trimming pared 1 base from V and 4 bases from J, leaving 8 bases between. CDR3 nucleotides: TGTGCCAGCAGCGTATCGGGATTCTATGGCTACACCTTC. This gives the protein CASSVSGFYGYTF.

The rearrangement links TRBV4-3 to TRBJ2-1, with D possibly matching TRBD2 (5 bases). Between the trimmed V and J ends, which lost 0 bases and 12 bases, there was a span of 12 bases. The CDR3 runs 13 residues. Germline CDR1 reads LGHNA; CDR2 reads YSLEER. CDR3 sequence (DNA): TGCGCCAGCAGCCAAGATGAACATAGCGTGCAGTTCTTC. Its translation is CASSQDEHSVQFF.

This clone was counted a single time. The chain is built from TRBV5-1 and TRBJ1-1; tentatively, D is TRBD1 (5 bases). This CDR3 spans 9 amino acids. The V gene lost 9 bases and the J gene lost 10 bases, with 10 bases spanning the gap. Looked up from germline, CDR1 is SGHRS and CDR2 is YFSETQ. The CDR3 sequence is CAITGAAFF. Here the CDR3 DNA reads TGCGCCATCACAGGAGCAGCTTTCTTT.

The V and J genes are TRBV7-2 and TRBJ2-1, with 8 bases matching TRBD2. The V gene's germline CDR1 is SGHTA and CDR2 FQGNSA. This CDR3 is built from 17 residues. J was trimmed by 8 bases and V by 4 bases; bases with no gene match: 16. The CDR3 nucleotides read TGTGCCAGCAGCTCACCGATTACTCAGCGGGAGAATGATGAGCAGTTCTTC. It yields the protein CASSSPITQRENDEQFF.

This chain joins TRBV14 and TRBJ2-3; D not resolved. CDR3 length: 16 amino acids. V was trimmed by 0 bases and J by 2 bases, leaving 12 bases between them. Germline CDR1 and CDR2: SGHDN and FVKESK. In DNA, the CDR3 is TGTGCCAGCAGCCAAGATCGCGGCTACACCACAGATACGCAGTATTTT. As protein: CASSQDRGYTTDTQYF.

This rearrangement joins TRBV11-2 to TRBJ2-7; perhaps TRBD2 as D (7 bases). Trimming removed 5 bases from V and 0 bases from J, with 14 bases in between. This CDR3 region has 15 residues. Per the germline V gene, CDR1 is SGHAT and CDR2 is FQNNGV. The DNA for the CDR3 is TGTGCCAGCAGCCTGGGGAGGGGGGCCTCCTACGAGCAGTACTTC. It encodes CASSLGRGASYEQYF.

V is TRBV5-4 and J is TRBJ1-4; possibly TRBD1 for D (5 bases). V was trimmed by 1 base and J by 5 bases, leaving 6 bases between them. The CDR3 has 13 residues. Germline V CDR1 and CDR2: SGHNT, YYREEE (reference sequence). CDR3 protein: CASSLKGNEKLFF. CDR3 coding DNA: TGTGCCAGCAGCTTGAAGGGGAATGAAAAACTGTTTTTT.

This clone was counted between two and nine times. V and J are TRBV4-3 and TRBJ1-4, with D maybe TRBD1 (5 bases). The CDR3 loop spans 15 amino acids. With 0 bases removed from V and 6 bases from J, the gap between germline ends came to 11 bases. The germline CDR1 and CDR2 sequences are LGHNA and YSLEER. The CDR3 here is CASSQETAFHEKLFF. In nucleotides, the CDR3 is TGCGCCAGCAGCCAAGAGACAGCCTTTCATGAAAAACTGTTTTTT.

This chain joins TRBV11-2 and TRBJ1-3; 9 bases agree with TRBD1. The V and J ends lost 5 bases and 0 bases, in that order; junction bases with no gene match: 8. Looked up from germline, CDR1 is SGHAT and CDR2 is FQNNGV. This CDR3 has 17 residues. In nucleotides, the CDR3 is TGTGCCAGCAGCGCACTGGACAGGGGCCTCTCTGGAAACACCATATATTTT. Translated: CASSALDRGLSGNTIYF.

The rearrangement uses TRBV7-2 and TRBJ2-7; D is perhaps TRBD2 (5 bases). Germline CDR1 reads SGHTA; CDR2 reads FQGNSA. The germline V and J ends were trimmed by 5 bases and 4 bases, with 18 bases remaining between them. The CDR3 has 15 residues. The CDR3 protein is CASSLGTADRYEQYF. CDR3 bases: TGTGCCAGCAGCCTTGGAACAGCGGATCGATACGAGCAGTACTTC.

Turning to this clone: At one boundary the junction diverges from the germline segment, which might be a read error. The chain links TRBV9 to TRBJ1-2; TRBD1 is a possible D gene (6 bases). This CDR3 has 18 residues. Germline CDR1 SGDLS, CDR2 YYNGEE. The CDR3 bases are TGCGCCCGCCGCGCGGGGGGCGGGGCCCGTACCTCTAACTATGGCTACACCTTC. Residues: CARRAGGGARTSNYGYTF.

The sample holds one count of this clone. The chain employs TRBV2 and TRBJ1-1, with D hard to call. Germline CDR1 SNHLY, CDR2 FYNNEI. Trimming took 2 bases from V and 6 from J, leaving 22 bases between them. The CDR3 covers 17 residues. Here the CDR3 reads CASSESRVRGLSSEAFF. CDR3 nucleotides: TGTGCCAGCAGTGAATCTCGGGTCCGAGGGTTAAGCTCTGAAGCTTTCTTT.

V gene TRBV7-2 combines with J gene TRBJ1-1, with a possible D match to TRBD1 (6 bases). CDR1 SGHTA and CDR2 FQGNSA come from the germline V gene. V shed 3 bases and J shed 3 bases, with 8 bases lying between them. The CDR3 runs 13 residues. The CDR3 nucleotides read TGTGCCAGCAGCTTTTCAGGGGACACTGAAGCTTTCTTT. Protein: CASSFSGDTEAFF. The whole variable domain, remainder taken from reference TRBV7-2 and TRBJ1-1, is GAGVSQSPSNKVTEKGKDVELRCDPISGHTALYWYRQSLGQGLEFLIYFQGNSAPDKSGLPSDRFSAERTGGSVSTLTIQRTQQEDSAVYLCASSFSGDTEAFFGQGTRLTVV.

The chain employs TRBV3-1 (or the pseudogene TRBV3-2) and TRBJ1-2; TRBD1 might be the D (5 bases). Germline values: CDR1 LGHDT, CDR2 YNNKEL (reference sequence). Trimming pared 6 bases from V and 3 bases from J, leaving 14 bases between. This CDR3 is 14 amino acids long. The CDR3 region has the DNA TGTGCCAGCAGTAGTGTCTTCAGGGACTATGGCTACACCTTC. Protein product: CASSSVFRDYGYTF.

This CDR3 is CAIRTGINQPQHF. CDR3 in DNA: TGTGCCATCAGGACAGGGATCAATCAGCCCCAGCATTTT. This chain links TRBV10-3 with TRBJ1-5, with 7 bases aligning to TRBD1. This CDR3 has 13 residues. CDR1 ENHRY and CDR2 SYGVKD come from the germline V gene. With V trimmed by 6 bases and J by 3 bases, 2 bases remained unmatched.

This chain connects TRBV28 to TRBJ2-4, with 8 positions matching TRBD1. The J segment lost 5 bases and the V segment lost 5 bases, leaving 14 bases of the junction unmatched. Germline V gives CDR1 MDHEN, CDR2 SYDVKM. The CDR3 consists of 17 residues. This CDR3 is CASSLPAPGGPQNIQYF. The DNA for the CDR3 is TGTGCCAGCAGTCTCCCGGCGCCAGGGGGCCCCCAAAACATTCAGTACTTC.

The chain recombines TRBV6-2 or TRBV6-3 with TRBJ2-2; TRBD2 matches at 11 bases. The CDR3 has 17 residues. Germline CDR1 is MNHEY and CDR2 is SVGEGT. V lost 2 bases and J lost 4; bases outside the gene matches: 6. CDR3 loop: CASSYPLAGDLTGELFF. The CDR3 region has the DNA TGTGCCAGCAGTTACCCACTAGCGGGGGACCTCACCGGGGAGCTGTTTTTT.

The chain combines TRBV2 with TRBJ2-2; TRBD2 aligns across 12 bases. The ends lost 4 bases at V and 0 bases at J; junction bases unmatched: 3. CDR1 and CDR2 (germline): SNHLY, FYNNEI. The CDR3 loop spans 17 amino acids. DNA of the CDR3: TGTGCCAGCAGTGGAGGACTAGCGGGACCGAACACCGGGGAGCTGTTTTTT. Protein product: CASSGGLAGPNTGELFF.

This chain joins TRBV12-5 and TRBJ1-5; D gene uncertain. This CDR3 spans 14 amino acids. Germline V CDR1 and CDR2: LGHNT, FRNRAP. V was pared by 1 base and J by 4 bases, with 8 bases between. The chain's CDR3 is CASGLGSGNQPQHF. CDR3 bases: TGTGCTAGTGGTTTGGGGTCGGGGAATCAGCCCCAGCATTTT.

Comments on this clone: Additional DNA sequences in this sample encode the identical CDR3. The chain is built from TRBV6-5 and TRBJ1-2, with D maybe TRBD1 (6 bases). Germline CDR1 reads MNHEY; CDR2 reads SVGAGI. This CDR3 contains 13 residues. Trimming cost V 6 bases and J 2 bases, with 10 bases left between them. The CDR3 bases are TGTGCCAGCAGACGAACAGGGAACTATGGCTACACCTTC. Protein sequence: CASRRTGNYGYTF.

The J gene is TRBJ1-2, the V gene TRBV5-6; D gene unclear. The CDR3 runs 11 residues. Germline assignment: CDR1 SGHDT and CDR2 YYEEEE. Trimming removed 4 bases from V and 8 bases from J, with 9 bases in between. CDR3 coding DNA: TGTGCCAGCAGCCTGACTGGCGGCTACACCTTC. Translated: CASSLTGGYTF.

The chain is built from TRBV5-6 and TRBJ2-7; TRBD1 aligns across 9 bases. The germline CDR1 and CDR2 sequences are SGHDT and YYEEEE. Trimming removed 4 bases from V and 4 bases from J; junction bases left unmatched: 12. There are 16 residues in the CDR3. DNA of the CDR3: TGTGCCAGCAGCCCATTGACAGGGGGGATGAAGTACGAGCAGTACTTC. Translated, it gives CASSPLTGGMKYEQYF.

This chain connects TRBV30 to TRBJ1-4; no firm D call. The germline V gene has CDR1 GTSNPN and CDR2 SVGIG (reference sequence). V was cut by 1 base and J by 1 base, with 7 bases left in between. There are 14 residues in the CDR3. CDR3 in DNA: TGTGCCTGGAGTGAAACAGTAACTAATGAAAAACTGTTTTTT. It specifies CAWSETVTNEKLFF.